The entry below gives a single TCR beta chain sequence along with its context. Seattle cases were enrolled at active infection and followed longitudinally. Germline-derived CDR1 and CDR2 are SGHVS and FNYEAQ. This CDR3 comprises 15 residues. Trimming took 2 bases from V and 8 from J; bases not matched to a gene: 6. This sample stems from a study of blood T cell repertoires in COVID-19. In the original workflow: Amplification with reference gene primers provided the estimates of nucleated cell counts. Libraries were prepared by immunoSEQ multiplex PCR; TCRdb keeps only in-frame clonotypes and omits some of them. D and trimming were read from the DNA, whereas the V and J calls and clone size are those reported in that table. Of 300,000 to 350,000 clones listed, roughly 87% are singletons.

The sample consisted of peripheral blood. The chain is built from TRBV7-6 and TRBJ1-4, with 9 bases that match TRBD1. The clonotype comes from a man aged 25 to 45 with COVID-19, enrolled during active disease. The CDR3 nucleotides are TGTGCCAGCAGCTTAAGGGACAGGGAGAGAGAAAAACTGTTTTTT. Translated: CASSLRDREREKLFF. The complete variable domain, with remaining parts taken from reference TRBV7-6 and TRBJ1-4, reads GAGVSQSPRYKVTKRGQDVALRCDPISGHVSLYWYRQALGQGPEFLTYFNYEAQQDKSGLPNDRFSAERPEGSISTLTIQRTEQRDSAMYRCASSLRDREREKLFFGSGTQLSVL.